A single sample is the source of the 21 T cell receptor beta chains below, sequenced in a study of T cell changes during pregnancy in multiple sclerosis. Generated by immunoSEQ multiplex PCR, the TCRdb table keeps only in-frame clones and is missing some. The sample includes 45,000 to 55,000 clones, over 75% seen only once; the top ten take around 1.3%. The material sequenced was CD4+ T cells from peripheral blood mononuclear cells, taken in the second trimester of pregnancy. The source of these receptors is a female donor with multiple sclerosis, enrolled in a pregnancy study.

This rearrangement joins TRBV6-6 to TRBJ2-7; perhaps TRBD1 as D (6 bases). CDR1 is MNHNY and CDR2 is SVGAGI in the germline V gene (reference sequence). Trimming removed 0 bases at V and 4 bases at J, with 7 bases between. CDR3 length: 13 amino acids. The CDR3 sequence is CASSYSQGYEQYF. CDR3 coding DNA: TGTGCCAGCAGTTACTCACAGGGTTACGAGCAGTACTTC.

This clone was counted a few times. This chain uses TRBV2 with TRBJ1-5; D unclear. Per germline, CDR1 SNHLY and CDR2 FYNNEI. The CDR3 has 13 amino acids. Trimming cost V 10 bases and J 3 bases, with 13 bases left between them. CDR3: CATKIELNQPQHF. The CDR3 region has the DNA TGTGCCACCAAAATCGAGCTCAATCAGCCCCAGCATTTT. Using reference TRBV2 and TRBJ1-5 for the parts outside the CDR3, the full variable domain is EPEVTQTPSHQVTQMGQEVILRCVPISNHLYFYWYRQILGQKVEFLVSFYNNEISEKSEIFDDQFSVERPDGSNFTLKIRSTKLEDSAMYFCATKIELNQPQHFGDGTRLSIL.

The V gene is TRBV2, the J gene TRBJ2-7, with D unclear. Germline CDR1 is SNHLY and CDR2 is FYNNEI. V was pared by 2 bases and J by 4 bases, with 6 bases between. The CDR3 consists of 12 residues. CDR3 in amino acids: CASSEFPYEQYF. As DNA, the CDR3 is TGTGCCAGCAGTGAATTCCCGTACGAGCAGTACTTC.

Comments on this clone: One junction end disagrees with the germline gene, perhaps due to a read error. The V gene is TRBV27, the J gene TRBJ2-2; 8 bases fit TRBD1. There are 19 residues in the CDR3. Germline V CDR1 and CDR2: MNHEY, SMNVEV (reference sequence). As DNA, the CDR3 is TGTGCCAGCCGTTGCGTACCGACAGGGGAGTACGCGAACACCGGGGAGCTGCTTTTT. The encoded protein is CASRCVPTGEYANTGELLF.

The chain combines TRBV10-3 with TRBJ1-3, with 10 positions matching TRBD1. Trimming cost V 9 bases and J 2 bases; bases outside gene matches: 1. Per germline, CDR1 ENHRY and CDR2 SYGVKD. CDR3 length: 13 amino acids. The CDR3 spells CAMGQGPGNTIYF. The CDR3, as DNA: TGTGCCATGGGACAGGGGCCTGGAAACACCATATATTTT.

The chain links TRBV19 to TRBJ1-1; D perhaps matches TRBD1 (5 bases). The V end lost 6 bases, the J end lost 1 base, and 12 bases lay between the germline ends. The CDR3 is 14 amino acids. Germline assignment: CDR1 LNHDA and CDR2 SQIVND (reference sequence). CDR3 nucleotide sequence: TGTGCCAGTAGGCCGGGACTAAGGAACACTGAAGCTTTCTTT. It is translated as CASRPGLRNTEAFF.

This chain uses TRBV18 with TRBJ2-3, with a possible D match to TRBD1 (5 bases). The CDR3 runs to 15 residues. Germline assignment: CDR1 KGHSH and CDR2 LQKENI. V dropped 1 base and J dropped 0 bases, with 8 bases sitting between them. The CDR3 DNA is TGTGCCAGCTCACCACTCCAGGGAAGCACAGATACGCAGTATTTT. As protein: CASSPLQGSTDTQYF.

The J gene is TRBJ2-7, the V gene TRBV6-6; D is ambiguous. The CDR3 consists of 16 residues. The V gene lost 5 bases and the J gene lost 0 bases, with 17 bases spanning the gap. Germline lookup yields CDR1 MNHNY and CDR2 SVGAGI (reference sequence). The CDR3 coding sequence is TGTGCCAGCAGTCCCATCTTGACTGCGAGCTCCTACGAGCAGTACTTC. Protein: CASSPILTASSYEQYF.

The rearrangement uses TRBV7-2 and TRBJ2-2; 9 nucleotides match TRBD2. This CDR3 is built from 15 residues. The V gene end was trimmed by 2 bases and the J gene end by 7 bases; junction bases not matched to a gene: 5. The germline V gene has CDR1 SGHTA and CDR2 FQGNSA. CDR3 bases: TGTGCCAGCAGCTTATCGGGGACTAGCTTCGGGGAGCTGTTTTTT. Amino acid sequence: CASSLSGTSFGELFF. Together with reference TRBV7-2 and TRBJ2-2, the CDR3 gives the full variable domain: GAGVSQSPSNKVTEKGKDVELRCDPISGHTALYWYRQSLGQGLEFLIYFQGNSAPDKSGLPSDRFSAERTGGSVSTLTIQRTQQEDSAVYLCASSLSGTSFGELFFGEGSRLTVL.

The CDR3 DNA sequence: TGTGCCAGCAGTTTTAGACTAGCGGGAGCACGTGAGCAGTACTTC. Protein product: CASSFRLAGAREQYF. The V and J genes are TRBV28 and TRBJ2-7, with TRBD2 identical over 12 bases. Germline V gene data show CDR1 as MDHEN and CDR2 as SYDVKM. J gave up 7 bases and V 3 bases, and 7 bases lay outside the gene matches. There are 15 residues in the CDR3. Using reference TRBV28 and TRBJ2-7 for the parts outside the CDR3, the full variable domain is DVKVTQSSRYLVKRTGEKVFLECVQDMDHENMFWYRQDPGLGLRLIYFSYDVKMKEKGDIPEGYSVSREKKERFSLILESASTNQTSMYLCASSFRLAGAREQYFGPGTRLTVT.

This chain uses TRBV7-2 with TRBJ2-1; 8 nucleotides align to TRBD2. The CDR3 is 15 residues long. Trimming at V came to 4 bases and at J to 5 bases, leaving 7 bases not matched to a gene. The germline gives CDR1 SGHTA, CDR2 FQGNSA. CDR3 amino acids: CASSSRPAGDNEQFF. CDR3 DNA: TGTGCCAGCAGCTCAAGACCAGCGGGAGACAATGAGCAGTTCTTC.

The chain recombines TRBV7-2 with TRBJ1-2; 8 nucleotides line up with TRBD1. The V segment lost 5 bases and the J segment 6 bases; nucleotides outside the gene matches: 11. The CDR3 is 15 amino acids. Germline CDR1 reads SGHTA; CDR2 reads FQGNSA. The CDR3 reads CASSEGTGYFDGYTF. In DNA, the CDR3 is TGTGCCAGCAGCGAGGGGACAGGTTATTTCGATGGCTACACCTTC. The full variable domain, completed using reference TRBV7-2 and TRBJ1-2, is GAGVSQSPSNKVTEKGKDVELRCDPISGHTALYWYRQSLGQGLEFLIYFQGNSAPDKSGLPSDRFSAERTGGSVSTLTIQRTQQEDSAVYLCASSEGTGYFDGYTFGSGTRLTVV.

J is TRBJ2-7 and V is TRBV19; 9 nucleotides align to TRBD2. CDR3 size: 17 residues. Trimming took 3 bases from V and 4 from J; bases not matched to a gene: 13. From germline, CDR1 is LNHDA and CDR2 SQIVND (reference sequence). DNA for the CDR3: TGTGCCAGTAGTATTGCGACTGGCGGGAGGGGAGGTTACGAGCAGTACTTC. This sequence encodes CASSIATGGRGGYEQYF.

The chain carries TRBV5-6 and TRBJ1-2; TRBD1 might be the D (5 bases). The CDR3 contains 16 residues. Looked up from germline, CDR1 is SGHDT and CDR2 is YYEEEE. Trimming removed 0 bases at V and 3 bases at J, with 15 bases between. DNA of the CDR3: TGTGCCAGCAGCTTGGGGGGTCGGGGGTCGCACTATGGCTACACCTTC. This gives the protein CASSLGGRGSHYGYTF.

The V and J genes are TRBV11-2 and TRBJ2-1; the match to TRBD2 covers 7 bases. Per the germline V gene, CDR1 is SGHAT and CDR2 is FQNNGV. Losses at the gene ends were 5 bases for V and 4 bases for J; bases not matched to a gene: 8. The CDR3 is 15 amino acids. In DNA form, the CDR3 reads TGTGCCAGCAGCCGAGGGGTAGCGGGTTACAATGAGCAGTTCTTC. This encodes CASSRGVAGYNEQFF.

This clone was counted a few times. V is TRBV2 and J is TRBJ1-5; 8 nucleotides agree with TRBD1. This CDR3 contains 14 residues. Germline CDR1 is SNHLY and CDR2 is FYNNEI. With V trimmed by 8 bases and J by 3 bases, 6 bases remained unmatched. In DNA form, the CDR3 reads TGTGCCAGCGGACTGACAGGGGACAATCAGCCCCAGCATTTT. It codes for CASGLTGDNQPQHF.

The V gene is TRBV5-4, the J gene TRBJ1-2; D is perhaps TRBD1 (5 bases). V was cut by 0 bases and J by 7 bases, with 13 bases left in between. The CDR3 has 14 residues. Germline lookup yields CDR1 SGHNT and CDR2 YYREEE (reference sequence). This chain's CDR3 is CASSLGGQGGGYTF. The DNA of the CDR3 is TGTGCCAGCAGCTTGGGTGGCCAGGGAGGTGGCTACACCTTC.

This clone was detected only once. This chain connects TRBV5-5 to TRBJ2-7, with TRBD1 matching over 11 bases. The germline CDR1 and CDR2 sequences are SGHKS and YYEKEE (reference sequence). With V trimmed by 5 bases and J by 4 bases, 8 bases remained unmatched. The CDR3 runs to 15 residues. DNA for the CDR3: TGTGCCAGCAGAGGAACCGGGACAGGGGGTTACGAGCAGTACTTC. This codes for CASRGTGTGGYEQYF.

V gene TRBV4-1 combines with J gene TRBJ1-1; 7 bases fit TRBD1. Germline V lookup: CDR1 MGHRA, CDR2 YSYEKL. The CDR3 spans 16 residues. V was clipped by 4 bases and J by 3 bases; unmatched bases: 11. The CDR3 nucleotides are TGCGCCAGCAGCCGAGGATCAGGGGGTTTGGACACTGAAGCTTTCTTT. This codes for CASSRGSGGLDTEAFF.

V usage is TRBV10-3 and J usage is TRBJ2-2; D is perhaps TRBD2 (6 bases). V was pared by 6 bases and J by 0 bases, with 11 bases between. The CDR3 is made up of 15 amino acids. The germline gives CDR1 ENHRY, CDR2 SYGVKD. The CDR3 sequence is CAISSGWSNTGELFF. The CDR3 DNA is TGTGCCATCAGCAGCGGGTGGTCGAACACCGGGGAGCTGTTTTTT.

The chain is built from TRBV11-2 and TRBJ2-3; TRBD2 aligns across 8 bases. The CDR3 extends over 16 amino acids. V dropped 1 base and J dropped 6; count of bases not matched to a gene: 9. Germline V gene lookup returns CDR1 SGHAT and CDR2 FQNNGV. The CDR3 reads CASSLVLGREADTQYF. DNA for the CDR3: TGTGCCAGCAGCTTAGTTTTAGGGCGGGAGGCGGATACGCAGTATTTT. Full variable domain (remainder filled in from reference TRBV11-2 and TRBJ2-3): EAGVAQSPRYKIIEKRQSVAFWCNPISGHATLYWYQQILGQGPKLLIQFQNNGVVDDSQLPKDRFSAERLKGVDSTLKIQPAKLEDSAVYLCASSLVLGREADTQYFGPGTRLTVL.